Presented here are 11 T cell receptor beta chains from one specimen sequenced in a study of blood T cell repertoires in COVID-19. This table comes from immunoSEQ multiplex PCR, and its TCRdb copy is limited to in-frame clones, with some not included. In the table there are more than 60,000 clones, roughly 80% of which are singletons. Material for sequencing was peripheral blood. All receptors derive from a man in his forties or fifties with COVID-19, enrolled during active disease.

The rearrangement joins TRBV6-2 or TRBV6-3 to TRBJ2-3; 7 bases match TRBD2. Per the germline V gene, CDR1 is MNHEY and CDR2 is SVGEGT. The CDR3 length is 16 residues. Losses at the gene ends were 2 bases for V and 4 bases for J; bases not matched to a gene: 9. Here the CDR3 DNA reads TGTGCCAGCAGTTACCGCCCAGCGGGGCGCGCAGATACGCAGTATTTT. Its protein is CASSYRPAGRADTQYF.

V gene TRBV6-6 combines with J gene TRBJ1-1, with 8 positions matching TRBD1. Germline CDR1 and CDR2: MNHNY and SVGAGI (reference sequence). V shed 7 bases and J 8 bases; nucleotides not matched to a gene: 9. The CDR3 is made up of 13 amino acids. The DNA for the CDR3 is TGTGCCAGCACCAGGGGGCGCGGAAGGGAAGCTTTCTTT. This codes for CASTRGRGREAFF.

The chain links TRBV24-1 to TRBJ2-1; the D gene is possibly TRBD1 (6 bases). The CDR3 covers 15 residues. Germline V gene sequence: CDR1 KGHDR, CDR2 SFDVKD. Trimming removed 4 bases at V and 7 bases at J, with 16 bases between. In DNA, the CDR3 is TGTGCCACCAGTGACACAATGGACAGTAGAAATGAGCAGTTCTTC. It encodes CATSDTMDSRNEQFF.

The CDR3 loop is CASSYPQGGVYEQYF. DNA for the CDR3: TGTGCCAGCAGTTACCCGCAGGGTGGAGTCTACGAGCAGTACTTC. The V call is TRBV6-2 or TRBV6-3, the J call TRBJ2-7; maybe TRBD1 (5 bases). Deletions cut 2 bases from V and 3 bases from J, with 14 bases between. This CDR3 region has 15 residues. Germline-derived CDR1 and CDR2 are MNHEY and SVGEGT.

V usage is TRBV10-2 and J usage is TRBJ1-6; possibly TRBD1 for D (6 bases). The CDR3 is made up of 14 amino acids. CDR1 is WSHSY, CDR2 SAAADI, per germline. Trimming took 6 bases from V and 10 from J, leaving 16 bases between them. CDR3 sequence: CASRQQGPSSPLHF. The CDR3, as DNA: TGCGCCAGCAGGCAACAGGGACCAAGCTCACCCCTCCACTTT.

In the case of this clone: A read error may be the cause here, since a much bigger clone is one base away. Other DNA sequences within the sample encode an identical CDR3. The CDR3 DNA reads as TGTGCCAGCAGCCCTGACATCTCTGGAAACACCATATATTTT. Amino acids: CASSPDISGNTIYF. The chain combines TRBV7-9 with TRBJ1-3; D gene ambiguous. The CDR3 runs 14 residues. Germline CDR1 and CDR2: SEHNR and FQNEAQ (reference sequence). V was shortened by 5 bases and J by 0 bases, with 8 bases between the two germline ends.

This clone was counted once. The J gene is TRBJ1-1, the V gene TRBV3-1 (or the pseudogene TRBV3-2), with D maybe TRBD1 (5 bases). Per germline, CDR1 LGHDT and CDR2 YNNKEL (reference sequence). There are 13 residues in the CDR3. Trimming took 6 bases from V and 3 from J, leaving 11 bases between them. CDR3 amino acids: CASRPQGYTEAFF. CDR3 nucleotide sequence: TGTGCCAGCAGACCGCAGGGTTACACTGAAGCTTTCTTT.

This chain connects TRBV7-2 to TRBJ1-2; D is possibly TRBD1 (6 bases). Trimming removed 0 bases from V and 3 bases from J, with 17 bases in between. Germline CDR1 is SGHTA and CDR2 is FQGNSA. The CDR3 length is 17 residues. CDR3: CASSLAAGAPSDYGYTF. The CDR3 DNA follows: TGTGCCAGCAGCTTAGCGGCAGGGGCCCCTTCGGACTATGGCTACACCTTC.

The chain links TRBV18 to TRBJ1-2; a possible D gene is TRBD1 (6 bases). The V end lost 0 bases, the J end lost 2 bases, and 13 bases lay between the germline ends. Germline V gene lookup returns CDR1 KGHSH and CDR2 LQKENI. This CDR3 is 16 amino acids long. The CDR3 region is CASSPPYRAENYGYTF. The CDR3 DNA reads TGTGCCAGCTCACCACCGTACAGGGCGGAGAACTATGGCTACACCTTC.

The chain joins TRBV7-9 to TRBJ1-4; the D is unclear. This CDR3 contains 12 residues. Trimming left V 5 bases short and J 10 bases short, with 11 bases between. Germline V gives CDR1 SEHNR, CDR2 FQNEAQ (reference sequence). This chain's CDR3 is CASSLESGKLFF. The CDR3 DNA reads as TGTGCCAGCAGCCTAGAGAGTGGAAAACTGTTTTTT.

The chain is built from TRBV6-6 and TRBJ2-7; D is perhaps TRBD2 (6 bases). Between the trimmed V and J ends, which lost 0 bases and 2 bases, there was a span of 14 bases. Germline CDR1 MNHNY, CDR2 SVGAGI (reference sequence). The CDR3 loop spans 16 amino acids. In DNA, the CDR3 is TGTGCCAGCAGTTACTCTTGGGAGACTAGAGCCTACGAGCAGTACTTC. Encoded protein: CASSYSWETRAYEQYF.